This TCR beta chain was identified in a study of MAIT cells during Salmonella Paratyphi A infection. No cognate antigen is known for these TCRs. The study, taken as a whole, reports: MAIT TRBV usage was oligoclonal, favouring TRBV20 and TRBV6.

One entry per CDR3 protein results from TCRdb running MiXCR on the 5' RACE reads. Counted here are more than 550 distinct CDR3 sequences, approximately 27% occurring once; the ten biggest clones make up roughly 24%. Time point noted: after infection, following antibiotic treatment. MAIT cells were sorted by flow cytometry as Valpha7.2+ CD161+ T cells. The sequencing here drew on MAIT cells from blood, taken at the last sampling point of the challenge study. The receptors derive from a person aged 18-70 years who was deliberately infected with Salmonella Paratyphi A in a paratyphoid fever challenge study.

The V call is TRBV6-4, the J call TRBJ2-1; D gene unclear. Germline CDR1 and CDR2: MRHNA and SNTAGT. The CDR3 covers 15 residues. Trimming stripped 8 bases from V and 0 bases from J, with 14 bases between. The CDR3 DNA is TGTGCCAGCTCTAAAACGGAGAGCTCCTACAATGAGCAGTTCTTC. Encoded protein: CASSKTESSYNEQFF.